This TCR beta chain was identified during a study of CD8+CD57+ T cells in acquired aplastic anemia. Study-level background: The average for DNA from sorted CD4+ and CD8+ cells was about 2.9 ug. Study-level findings and limits: Shared by patients and controls, fewer than 30 CD8+ CDR3s were abundant in patients. Controls did not differ significantly from patients in CD8+ Simpson's diversity.

As for this clonotype: The antigen remains unidentified. The junction differs from germline at one of its ends, possibly a read error.

Germline V gene sequence: CDR1 SGDLS, CDR2 YYNGEE. The CDR3 is 14 amino acids. Both TCR beta VDJ combination and CDR3 sequence profiling were carried out. Genomic DNA was the template for this profiling. MiXCR was run by TCRdb on the reads, yielding one entry per CDR3 protein. The sample yields fewer than 300,000 distinct CDR3 sequences, roughly 82% seen once. All patients picked for sequencing had shown, by flow cytometry, an expansion of CD8+CD57+ cells. The sample taken for sequencing was sorted CD4+, CD8+, or CD8+CD57+ T cells (not recorded which) from PBMCs. The TCR originated in a human donor with aplastic anemia. The chain has TRBV9 and TRBJ2-3; 9 bases line up with TRBD2. The CDR3 loop is CASGVAGDLDTQYF. The CDR3, as DNA: TGTGCCAGCGGCGTAGCGGGAGATCTTGATACGCAGTATTTT.